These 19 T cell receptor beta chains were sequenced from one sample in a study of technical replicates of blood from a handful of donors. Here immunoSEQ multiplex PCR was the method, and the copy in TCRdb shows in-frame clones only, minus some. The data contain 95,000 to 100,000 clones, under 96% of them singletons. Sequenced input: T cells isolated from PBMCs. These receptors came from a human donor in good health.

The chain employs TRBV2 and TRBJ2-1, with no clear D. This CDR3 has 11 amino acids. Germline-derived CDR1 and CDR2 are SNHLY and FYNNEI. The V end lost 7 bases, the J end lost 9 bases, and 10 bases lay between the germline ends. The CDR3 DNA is TGTGCCAGCACCGATTCGGGTGAGCAGTTCTTC. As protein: CASTDSGEQFF.

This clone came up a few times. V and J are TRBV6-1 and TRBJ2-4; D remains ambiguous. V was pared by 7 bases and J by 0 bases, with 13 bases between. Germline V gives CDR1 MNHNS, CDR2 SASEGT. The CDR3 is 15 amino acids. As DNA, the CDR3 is TGTGCCAGCATCATGCGGAGATTAGCCAAAAACATTCAGTACTTC. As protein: CASIMRRLAKNIQYF.

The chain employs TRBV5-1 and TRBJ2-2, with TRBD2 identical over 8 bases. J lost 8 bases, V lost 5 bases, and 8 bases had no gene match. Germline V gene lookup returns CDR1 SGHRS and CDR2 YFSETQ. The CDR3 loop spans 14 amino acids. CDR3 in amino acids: CASREREPSGELFF. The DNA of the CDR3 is TGCGCCAGCAGGGAGCGGGAGCCCTCAGGGGAGCTGTTTTTT.

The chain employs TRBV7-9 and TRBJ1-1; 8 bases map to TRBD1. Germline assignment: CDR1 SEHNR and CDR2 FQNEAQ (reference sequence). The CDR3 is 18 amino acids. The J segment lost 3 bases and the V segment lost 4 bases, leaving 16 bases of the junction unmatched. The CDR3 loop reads CASSSRNPGGVGYTEAFF. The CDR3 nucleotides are TGTGCCAGCAGCTCTCGAAACCCAGGGGGCGTCGGTTACACTGAAGCTTTCTTT.

DNA of the CDR3: TGTGCCTGGAGTCCCAGTCCGGGAATGGGCGAGCAGTACTTC. Translated: CAWSPSPGMGEQYF. V is TRBV30 and J is TRBJ2-7, with D possibly being TRBD2 (5 bases). The V end lost 2 bases, the J end lost 6 bases, and 17 bases lay between the germline ends. The CDR3 is made up of 14 amino acids. Germline assignment: CDR1 GTSNPN and CDR2 SVGIG (reference sequence).

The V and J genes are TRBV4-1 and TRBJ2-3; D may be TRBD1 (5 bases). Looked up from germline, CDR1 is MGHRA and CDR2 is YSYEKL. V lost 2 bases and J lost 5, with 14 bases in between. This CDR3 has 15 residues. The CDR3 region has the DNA TGCGCCAGCAGCCAAAGGGGTTTGCAGAGAGATACGCAGTATTTT. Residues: CASSQRGLQRDTQYF.

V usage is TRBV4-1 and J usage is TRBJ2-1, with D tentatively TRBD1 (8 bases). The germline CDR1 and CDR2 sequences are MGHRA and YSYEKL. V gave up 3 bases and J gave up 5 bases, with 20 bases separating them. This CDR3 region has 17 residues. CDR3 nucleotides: TGCGCCAGCAGCCAGTCTGACAGGGGAGGGCTTAACAATGAGCAGTTCTTC. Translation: CASSQSDRGGLNNEQFF.

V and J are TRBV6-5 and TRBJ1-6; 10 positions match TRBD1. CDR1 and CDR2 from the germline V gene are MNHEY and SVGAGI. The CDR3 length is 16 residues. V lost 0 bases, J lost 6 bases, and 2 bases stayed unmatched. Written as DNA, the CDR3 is TGTGCCAGCAGTTACTCGAGGACAGGGGGTAATTCACCCCTCCACTTT. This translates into CASSYSRTGGNSPLHF.

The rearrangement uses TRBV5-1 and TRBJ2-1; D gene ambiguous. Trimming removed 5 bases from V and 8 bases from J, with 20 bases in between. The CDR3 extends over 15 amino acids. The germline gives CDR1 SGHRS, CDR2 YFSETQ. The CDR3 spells CASSNEQSAWDEQFF. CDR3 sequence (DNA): TGCGCCAGCAGTAACGAACAGAGTGCTTGGGATGAGCAGTTCTTC. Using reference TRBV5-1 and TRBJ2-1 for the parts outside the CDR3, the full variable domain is KAGVTQTPRYLIKTRGQQVTLSCSPISGHRSVSWYQQTPGQGLQFLFEYFSETQRNKGNFPGRFSGRQFSNSRSEMNVSTLELGDSALYLCASSNEQSAWDEQFFGPGTRLTVL.

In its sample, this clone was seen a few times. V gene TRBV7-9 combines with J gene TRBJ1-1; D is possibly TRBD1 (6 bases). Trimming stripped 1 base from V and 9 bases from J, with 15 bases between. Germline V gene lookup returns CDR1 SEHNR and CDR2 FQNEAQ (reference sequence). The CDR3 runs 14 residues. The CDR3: CASSLGQVKEQAFF. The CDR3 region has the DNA TGTGCCAGCAGCTTAGGACAGGTAAAGGAGCAAGCTTTCTTT.

The CDR3 region is CASSILGGIVPYEQYF. The CDR3 nucleotides read TGTGCCAGTAGTATTCTCGGCGGGATCGTCCCCTACGAGCAGTACTTC. This rearrangement joins TRBV19 to TRBJ2-7; D might be TRBD2 (6 bases). Trimming cost V 3 bases and J 2 bases, with 17 bases left between them. This CDR3 has 16 residues. Germline CDR1 and CDR2: LNHDA and SQIVND (reference sequence). The whole variable domain, filled in from reference TRBV19 and TRBJ2-7, reads DGGITQSPKYLFRKEGQNVTLSCEQNLNHDAMYWYRQDPGQGLRLIYYSQIVNDFQKGDIAEGYSVSREKKESFPLTVTSAQKNPTAFYLCASSILGGIVPYEQYFGPGTRLTVT.

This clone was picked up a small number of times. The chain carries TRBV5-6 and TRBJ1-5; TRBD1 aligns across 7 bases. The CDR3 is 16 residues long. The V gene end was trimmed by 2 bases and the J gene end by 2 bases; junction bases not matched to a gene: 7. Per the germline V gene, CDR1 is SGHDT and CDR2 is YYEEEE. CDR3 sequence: CASSFSPTGGNQPQHF. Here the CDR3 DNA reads TGTGCCAGCAGCTTCTCCCCCACAGGGGGCAATCAGCCCCAGCATTTT.

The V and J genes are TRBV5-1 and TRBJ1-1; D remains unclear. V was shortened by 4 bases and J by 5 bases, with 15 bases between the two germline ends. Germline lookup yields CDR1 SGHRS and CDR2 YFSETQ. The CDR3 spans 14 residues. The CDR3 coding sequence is TGCGCCAGCAGCAATGGAGTCGGGGATACTGAAGCTTTCTTT. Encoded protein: CASSNGVGDTEAFF.

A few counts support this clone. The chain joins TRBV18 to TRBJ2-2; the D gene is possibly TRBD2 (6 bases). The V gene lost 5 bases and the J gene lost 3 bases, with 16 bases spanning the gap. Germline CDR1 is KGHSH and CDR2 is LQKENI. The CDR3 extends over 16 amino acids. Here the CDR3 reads CASSSRGGDYTGELFF. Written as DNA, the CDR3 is TGTGCCAGCTCATCCCGCGGCGGGGATTACACCGGGGAGCTGTTTTTT.

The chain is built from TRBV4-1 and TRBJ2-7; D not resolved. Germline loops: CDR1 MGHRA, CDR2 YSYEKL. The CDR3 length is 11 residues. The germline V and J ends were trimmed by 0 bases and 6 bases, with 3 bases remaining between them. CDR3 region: CASSQDSEQYF. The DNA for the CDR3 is TGCGCCAGCAGCCAAGATAGCGAGCAGTACTTC.

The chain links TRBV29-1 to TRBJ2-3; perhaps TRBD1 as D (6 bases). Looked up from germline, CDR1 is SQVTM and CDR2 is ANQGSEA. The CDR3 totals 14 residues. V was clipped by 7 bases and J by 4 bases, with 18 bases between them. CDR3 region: CSAQGRGRSDTQYF. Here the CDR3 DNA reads TGCAGCGCTCAGGGGCGAGGTCGTTCAGATACGCAGTATTTT.

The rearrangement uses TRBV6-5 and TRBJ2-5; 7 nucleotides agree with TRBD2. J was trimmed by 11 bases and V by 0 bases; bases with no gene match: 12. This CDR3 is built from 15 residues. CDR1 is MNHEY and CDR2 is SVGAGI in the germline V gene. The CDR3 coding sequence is TGTGCCAGCAGTTACTCGACCGGGACTACTACGGAGCAGTACTTC. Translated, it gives CASSYSTGTTTEQYF.

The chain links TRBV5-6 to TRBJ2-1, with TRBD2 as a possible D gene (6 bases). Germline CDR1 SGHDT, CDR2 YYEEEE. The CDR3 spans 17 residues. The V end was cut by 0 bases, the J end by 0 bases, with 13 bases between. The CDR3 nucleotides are TGTGCCAGCAGCTTGGGGGACTCTTACAGCTCCTACAATGAGCAGTTCTTC. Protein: CASSLGDSYSSYNEQFF.

CDR3 sequence: CAISERGETQYF. DNA of the CDR3: TGTGCCATCAGTGAGCGGGGAGAGACCCAGTACTTC. The rearrangement joins TRBV10-3 to TRBJ2-5; tentatively, D is TRBD2 (5 bases). Per the germline V gene, CDR1 is ENHRY and CDR2 is SYGVKD. The V end was cut by 2 bases, the J end by 4 bases, with 5 bases between. The length of the CDR3 is 12 residues.